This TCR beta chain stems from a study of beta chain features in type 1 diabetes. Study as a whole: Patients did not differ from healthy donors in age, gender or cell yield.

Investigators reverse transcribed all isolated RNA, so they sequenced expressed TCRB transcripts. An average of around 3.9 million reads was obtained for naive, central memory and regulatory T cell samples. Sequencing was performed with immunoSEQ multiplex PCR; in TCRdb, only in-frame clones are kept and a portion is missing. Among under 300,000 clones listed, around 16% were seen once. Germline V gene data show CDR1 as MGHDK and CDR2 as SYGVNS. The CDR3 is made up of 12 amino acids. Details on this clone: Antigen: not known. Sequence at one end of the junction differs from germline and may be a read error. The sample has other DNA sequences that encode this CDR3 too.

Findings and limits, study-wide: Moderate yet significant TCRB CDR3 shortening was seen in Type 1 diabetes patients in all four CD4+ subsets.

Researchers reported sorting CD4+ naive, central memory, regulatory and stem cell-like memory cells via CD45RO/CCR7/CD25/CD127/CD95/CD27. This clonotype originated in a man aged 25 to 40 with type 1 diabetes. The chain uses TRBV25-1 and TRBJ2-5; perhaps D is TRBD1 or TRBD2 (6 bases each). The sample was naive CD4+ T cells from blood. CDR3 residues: CASMGAGETQYF. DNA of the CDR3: TGTGCGAGCATGGGGGCGGGGGAGACCCAGTACTTC.